The 10 T cell receptor beta chains reported below all come from one sample, sequenced in a study of T cells in women clearing cervical HPV infection. Clones were read by immunoSEQ multiplex PCR, and TCRdb kept only the in-frame ones, dropping some. The data include about 46,000 clones; the top ten clones carry 35%. Sequencing input: blood buffy coat. These receptor sequences come from a woman between 18 and 70 years old with a cervical HPV16 infection that either progressed to CIN3+ or cleared (not recorded which).

Points on this clone: The read stops 3 residues short of the end of the CDR3; the missing end is completed from the germline J gene. The chain recombines TRBV30 with TRBJ1-1, with 7 bases identical to TRBD1. V was clipped by 5 bases and J by 5 bases; unmatched bases: 11. The CDR3 runs 14 residues. Germline loops: CDR1 GTSNPN, CDR2 SVGIG (reference sequence). CDR3 DNA (partial): TGTGCCTGGGGGAGACTAGGGGGCGGAACTGAA. Translation: CAWGRLGGGTE. The complete CDR3 sequence is CAWGRLGGGTEAFF.

As for this clone: The DNA ends 3 residues before the CDR3 does, and the rest of the CDR3 is filled in from the germline J gene. The rearrangement joins TRBV20-1 to TRBJ2-7; 12 nucleotides match TRBD2. The length of the CDR3 is 17 residues. The J segment lost 3 bases and the V segment lost 6 bases, leaving 15 bases of the junction unmatched. Germline CDR1 is DFQATT and CDR2 is SNEGSKA (reference sequence). The CDR3 spells CSAPTKETSGGLYEQYF. Partial CDR3 DNA: TGCAGTGCCCCGACTAAAGAGACTAGCGGGGGTCTCTACGAG.

With respect to this clone: The CDR3 goes on 3 residues after the read ends, and that part is filled in from the germline J gene. J is TRBJ1-2 and V is TRBV20-1; TRBD1 agrees at 7 bases. V was pared by 1 base and J by 5 bases, with 19 bases of the junction left unmatched. Germline CDR1 is DFQATT and CDR2 is SNEGSKA (reference sequence). The CDR3 spans 18 residues. CDR3 bases read: TGCAGTGCTAGAGGGGACGCGGCCGGGACAGAGCCCAAGTATGGC. It translates to CSARGDAAGTEPKYG. The CDR3 as a whole reads CSARGDAAGTEPKYGYTF.

Concerning this clone: The sequence runs out 3 residues before the end of the CDR3; the remainder is reconstructed from the germline J gene. V gene TRBV7-2 combines with J gene TRBJ2-7, with a possible D match to TRBD1 (6 bases). V was pared by 0 bases and J by 3 bases, with 9 bases between. The CDR3 is 14 amino acids. Germline V gene sequence: CDR1 SGHTA, CDR2 FQGNSA. CDR3: CASSLAQGFYEQYF. CDR3 DNA, as far as it was read: TGTGCCAGCAGCTTAGCACAGGGCTTCTACGAG.

About this clone itself: The read halts 3 residues ahead of the CDR3 end, with the missing end drawn from the germline J gene. J is TRBJ2-7 and V is TRBV20-1; 7 positions agree with TRBD2. The trim removed 6 bases at V and 5 bases at J, leaving 16 bases unmatched. CDR1 is DFQATT and CDR2 is SNEGSKA in the germline V gene (reference sequence). The CDR3 loop spans 15 amino acids. The covered CDR3 bases are TGCAGTGCGCAGACTAGCAAAGGGGCCTCTCACGAG. Its protein is CSAQTSKGASHE. The whole CDR3 sequence is CSAQTSKGASHEQYF.

With regard to this clone: The missing CDR3 end, 3 residues past where the read stops, is filled in from the germline J gene. The V and J genes are TRBV7-3 and TRBJ2-3; D remains unclear. Trimming took 0 bases from V and 4 from J, leaving 8 bases between them. Germline-derived CDR1 and CDR2 are SGHTA and FQGTGA. The CDR3 totals 14 residues. CDR3 bases read: TGTGCCAGCAGCTTAACCCGACAAGCAGATACG. Its translation: CASSLTRQADT. The complete CDR3 sequence is CASSLTRQADTQYF.

Worth noting for this clone: The CDR3 is cut off 3 residues early in the read; its end comes from the germline J gene. The chain uses TRBV6-1 and TRBJ1-2, with D perhaps matching TRBD1 (6 bases). Germline CDR1 MNHNS, CDR2 SASEGT. CDR3 length: 14 residues. CDR3 protein: CASSEKGGWQPYTF. CDR3 DNA (partial): TGTGCCAGCAGTGAAAAGGGGGGGTGGCAGCCC.

For this clone: The read halts 3 residues ahead of the CDR3 end, with the missing end drawn from the germline J gene. This sequence joins TRBV11-3 and TRBJ2-6; D is possibly TRBD1 (5 bases). The V end lost 3 bases, the J end lost 0 bases, and 6 bases lay between the germline ends. CDR3 length: 15 amino acids. Germline V CDR1 and CDR2: SGHNT, YENEEA. The CDR3 DNA, read in part, is TGTGCCAGCAGCTTTGACAGCTCTGGGGCCAACGTC. Translation: CASSFDSSGANV. The entire CDR3 is CASSFDSSGANVLTF.

Comments on this clone: The CDR3 end lies 3 residues beyond the end of the read and is filled in from the germline J gene. The gene calls are TRBV5-1 and TRBJ2-7, with a possible D match to TRBD1 (7 bases). CDR3 size: 15 residues. Germline V gene sequence: CDR1 SGHRS, CDR2 YFSETQ. Trimming took off 4 bases at V and 6 bases at J, with 20 bases between the two ends. The CDR3 is CASSVGGQSLSEQYF. The covered CDR3 bases are TGCGCCAGCAGCGTGGGGGGACAGAGTTTAAGCGAG. The entire variable domain, with the rest obtained from reference TRBV5-1 and TRBJ2-7, is as follows: KAGVTQTPRYLIKTRGQQVTLSCSPISGHRSVSWYQQTPGQGLQFLFEYFSETQRNKGNFPGRFSGRQFSNSRSEMNVSTLELGDSALYLCASSVGGQSLSEQYFGPGTRLTVT.

Comment on this clone: Read data end 3 residues before the CDR3 end; the end is taken from the germline J gene. This sequence joins TRBV7-2 and TRBJ1-2; weak D call: TRBD1 (5 bases). This CDR3 comprises 14 residues. Germline assignment: CDR1 SGHTA and CDR2 FQGNSA. The sequenced CDR3 bases are TGTGCCAGCAGCCTACAGAGGGGTGGATACGAC. Amino acid sequence: CASSLQRGGYD. The entire CDR3 is CASSLQRGGYDYTF.